This is a list of T cell receptor beta chains from one sample in a study of shared clonotypes between healthy human individuals. Here immunoSEQ multiplex PCR was the method, and the copy in TCRdb shows in-frame clones only, minus some. The sample lists roughly 1,500,000 clones, 98% occurring once. Sequenced sample: naive CD4+ T cells sorted from blood. The receptors derive from a young man in good health. The conserved cysteine and the conserved F or W are not part of the CDR3 here.

>TRBV18|14
ASSPLEGGAKNIQY
>TRBV7-6|14
ASSLGGLGATDTQY
>TRBV5-1|11
ASSLVRVNEQF
>TRBV18|10
ASSSGFYEQY
>TRBV7-8|12
ASSFWTGEEKLF
>TRBV5-4|12
ASSLGQRGDEQY
>TRBV7-2|11
ASSSRTNYEQY
>TRBV5-1|13
ASSLTQGNGNTIY
>TRBV19|13
ASSRGAGRGTEAF
>TRBV9|12
ASSVEGRGLEAF
>TRBV28|10
ASSLIGGARA
>TRBV7-9|9
ASSLGSEQF
>TRBV5-4|13
ASSWDRGASDTQY
>TRBV11-2|11
ASTWDRDTEAF
>TRBV30|11
AWTPTKSQPQH
>TRBV10-3|12
AISRDSRADTQY
>TRBV9|12
ASSATGKGETQY